A single T cell receptor (beta chain) is shown here with its context. What it recognizes is unknown. Repertoires were generated with immunoSEQ multiplex PCR, while TCRdb's copy carries only in-frame clones and drops some. The profile shows under 110,000 clones, just over 90% of them singletons. This sample was included in a study of OX40 agonist ivuxolimab in advanced cancers. Overall study: Clinicians treated patients with ivuxolimab, an agonistic anti-OX40 (CD134) antibody.

The CDR3 has 14 amino acids. Germline V gene sequence: CDR1 SGHTA, CDR2 FQGNSA. V lost 5 bases and J lost 4; bases outside the gene matches: 2. Study-level findings and limits: The study found that CD8+ T cells averaged more expanded clones than CD4+.

The sample consisted of CD4+ or CD8+ T cells sorted from blood, taken in a trial of the OX40 agonist ivuxolimab. The chain recombines TRBV7-2 with TRBJ2-3; 11 bases align to TRBD2. This clonotype was sampled from an adult with an advanced solid tumor such as melanoma, head and neck, liver or kidney cancer. CDR3: CASSKLAGADTQYF. CDR3 sequence (DNA): TGTGCCAGCAGCAAACTAGCGGGGGCAGATACGCAGTATTTT.